The 29 T cell receptor beta chains given below trace back to one sample, sequenced in a study of T-cell memory formation after mild COVID-19. TCRdb fed the 5' RACE reads into MiXCR, producing one record per CDR3 protein. The table includes under 300,000 distinct CDR3 sequences, roughly 15% detected once. Sequenced input: PBMCs or a T cell subset sorted from them (not recorded which). These receptors were obtained from a man in his late teens or twenties who had mild COVID-19 (a few samples of this study predate the infection). Cell type and time point are not known.

This clonotype was observed once. The chain is built from TRBV11-3 and TRBJ1-1; D gene uncertain. V was trimmed by 4 bases and J by 1 base, leaving 7 bases between them. CDR1 and CDR2 (germline): SGHNT, YENEEA. There are 13 residues in the CDR3. As DNA, the CDR3 is TGTGCCAGCAGCTCCTTCGGGAACACTGAAGCTTTCTTT. Protein sequence: CASSSFGNTEAFF.

This clonotype was observed a few times. V usage is TRBV20-1 and J usage is TRBJ2-7; D unresolved. Germline loops: CDR1 DFQATT, CDR2 SNEGSKA (reference sequence). The CDR3 sequence is 14 residues long. V was pared by 1 base and J by 0 bases, with 10 bases between. The CDR3 reads CSARGRRSSYEQYV. The CDR3 DNA sequence: TGCAGTGCTAGAGGGCGCAGGTCCTCCTACGAGCAGTACGTC.

This chain uses TRBV5-1 with TRBJ2-3, with D perhaps being TRBD1 or TRBD2 (5 bases each). The CDR3 has 13 residues. Trimming shortened V by 4 bases and J by 6 bases, and 12 bases separated the two germline ends. The germline gives CDR1 SGHRS, CDR2 YFSETQ. CDR3 in amino acids: CASSTGRVDTQYF. CDR3 DNA: TGCGCCAGCAGCACGGGACGGGTGGATACGCAGTATTTT.

This clonotype was recorded at least ten times. This chain joins TRBV27 and TRBJ1-2; no firm D call. The CDR3 loop spans 13 amino acids. The ends were cut back, 8 bases at V and 5 bases at J, with 15 bases in the middle. Germline lookup yields CDR1 MNHEY and CDR2 SMNVEV (reference sequence). Written as DNA, the CDR3 is TGTGCCAGCCGGCCAGAGTTTGGTTATGGCTACACCTTC. It is translated as CASRPEFGYGYTF.

The rearrangement links TRBV12-3 or TRBV12-4 to TRBJ1-5; 7 positions agree with TRBD1. The CDR3 covers 14 residues. Trimming took 6 bases from V and 3 from J; bases not matched to a gene: 5. As DNA, the CDR3 is TGTGCCAGCAGACCCCAGGGGGACAATCAGCCCCAGCATTTT. This sequence encodes CASRPQGDNQPQHF.

The J gene is TRBJ2-1, the V gene TRBV20-1, with D possibly TRBD1 on 6 matching bases. V was pared by 1 base and J by 8 bases, with 15 bases between. The CDR3 consists of 14 residues. Germline CDR1 is DFQATT and CDR2 is SNEGSKA (reference sequence). CDR3 DNA: TGCAGTGCTAGAGTTGGGGGCCTTTATTATGAGCAGTTCTTC. It yields the protein CSARVGGLYYEQFF.

In this sample, this clonotype turned up a few times. This sequence joins TRBV12-3 or TRBV12-4 and TRBJ2-7; 8 bases fit TRBD1. V was clipped by 5 bases and J by 5 bases; unmatched bases: 8. The CDR3 runs 14 residues. CDR3 protein: CASSIETGADEQYF. In nucleotides, the CDR3 is TGTGCCAGCAGTATAGAGACAGGGGCGGACGAGCAGTACTTC.

The rearrangement links TRBV27 to TRBJ1-2; D unresolved. The V end was cut by 2 bases, the J end by 14 bases, with 21 bases between. The CDR3 contains 14 residues. Germline CDR1 reads MNHEY; CDR2 reads SMNVEV (reference sequence). This chain's CDR3 is CASSLSPALSSWTF. CDR3 in DNA: TGTGCCAGCAGTTTAAGCCCGGCCCTTTCCTCATGGACCTTC.

V usage is TRBV14 and J usage is TRBJ2-7; the match to TRBD1 covers 7 bases. CDR1 is SGHDN and CDR2 is FVKESK in the germline V gene. J lost 1 base, V lost 4 bases, and 13 bases had no gene match. This CDR3 is 17 amino acids long. In DNA, the CDR3 is TGTGCCAGCAGCCGCCAAAGAGGGGAGACAGGGTCCTACGAGCAGTACTTC. Its translation: CASSRQRGETGSYEQYF.

The chain joins TRBV24-1 to TRBJ2-3; D is unclear. The V end was cut by 7 bases, the J end by 3 bases, with 13 bases between. The CDR3 is 14 amino acids. The germline gives CDR1 KGHDR, CDR2 SFDVKD. The CDR3 nucleotides are TGTGCCACCAGCAGTCCTACGCCTACAGATACGCAGTATTTT. Amino acids: CATSSPTPTDTQYF.

The chain uses TRBV29-1 and TRBJ1-4; D might be TRBD1 (5 bases). The V end lost 3 bases, the J end lost 5 bases, and 7 bases lay between the germline ends. The germline V gene encodes CDR1 SQVTM and CDR2 ANQGSEA. The CDR3 has 12 amino acids. The CDR3 coding sequence is TGCAGCGTTGATTGGGGGAATGAAAAACTGTTTTTT. This translates into CSVDWGNEKLFF.

Only a few counts were recorded for this clonotype. This chain connects TRBV6-5 to TRBJ1-4, with 7 bases identical to TRBD1. Unmatched junction bases numbered 11, after V lost 7 bases and J lost 0 bases. CDR3 length equals 17 residues. Germline-derived CDR1 and CDR2 are MNHEY and SVGAGI. The CDR3 nucleotides are TGTGCCAGCACCTTAACCCGGCAGGGGGCAACTAATGAAAAACTGTTTTTT. It specifies CASTLTRQGATNEKLFF.

The chain has TRBV7-2 and TRBJ2-7, with 12 positions matching TRBD1. This CDR3 region has 16 residues. The V segment lost 3 bases and the J segment 6 bases; nucleotides outside the gene matches: 9. The germline V gene has CDR1 SGHTA and CDR2 FQGNSA. The DNA of the CDR3 is TGTGCCAGCAGCTTGGGGCCGGGACAGGGGGCGTTCGAGCAGTACGTC. This gives the protein CASSLGPGQGAFEQYV.

This chain links TRBV5-1 with TRBJ2-3; D might be TRBD2 (5 bases). Per the germline V gene, CDR1 is SGHRS and CDR2 is YFSETQ. CDR3 size: 16 residues. Deletions cut 4 bases from V and 4 bases from J, with 19 bases between. The CDR3 spells CASSPRPREEPDTQYF. The CDR3 DNA reads as TGCGCCAGCAGCCCACGGCCGAGGGAAGAGCCAGATACGCAGTATTTT.

This clonotype has only a few counts. V is TRBV2 and J is TRBJ2-5; D unresolved. V dropped 7 bases and J dropped 1 base, with 7 bases sitting between them. Germline V lookup: CDR1 SNHLY, CDR2 FYNNEI. This CDR3 has 12 residues. CDR3 in amino acids: CASKLFQETQYF. The CDR3 DNA reads TGTGCCAGCAAGTTATTCCAAGAGACCCAGTACTTC.

This chain links TRBV7-2 with TRBJ2-7, with D possibly matching TRBD2 (5 bases). CDR3 length equals 15 residues. Germline CDR1 reads SGHTA; CDR2 reads FQGNSA. The germline V and J ends were trimmed by 2 bases and 0 bases, with 11 bases remaining between them. CDR3 in DNA: TGTGCCAGCAGCTTACGAGGGCAGGACTCCTACGAGCAGTACTTC. Residues: CASSLRGQDSYEQYF. Supplemented by reference TRBV7-2 and TRBJ2-7, the full variable domain reads GAGVSQSPSNKVTEKGKDVELRCDPISGHTALYWYRQSLGQGLEFLIYFQGNSAPDKSGLPSDRFSAERTGGSVSTLTIQRTQQEDSAVYLCASSLRGQDSYEQYFGPGTRLTVT.

The rearrangement joins TRBV5-1 to TRBJ2-3, with 12 bases aligning to TRBD2. This CDR3 spans 17 amino acids. Looked up from germline, CDR1 is SGHRS and CDR2 is YFSETQ. Germline trimming cut 5 bases from V and 5 bases from J; bases unmatched to any gene: 12. The CDR3 nucleotides read TGCGCCAGCAGTTCGGGACTAGCGGGCAAAAAGGTAGATACGCAGTATTTT. Encoded protein: CASSSGLAGKKVDTQYF.

At least ten counts were recorded for this clonotype. The chain recombines TRBV10-3 with TRBJ2-1; TRBD1 matches at 8 bases. The CDR3 extends over 14 amino acids. Germline values: CDR1 ENHRY, CDR2 SYGVKD. V trimming: 11 bases; J trimming: 5 bases; junction bases outside the gene matches: 11. The CDR3 nucleotides are TGTGCCTCCCTCTTCGGACAGGGTAACAATGAGCAGTTCTTC. Residues: CASLFGQGNNEQFF.

The sample holds a few counts of this clonotype. The V and J genes are TRBV7-2 and TRBJ2-3; maybe TRBD2 (6 bases). The CDR3 contains 16 residues. Germline V lookup: CDR1 SGHTA, CDR2 FQGNSA. V shed 1 base and J shed 4 bases, with 15 bases lying between them. In DNA, the CDR3 is TGTGCCAGCAGCTTAGGAGGGGACTGGTCGTCAGATACGCAGTATTTT. Translation gives CASSLGGDWSSDTQYF.

The rearrangement links TRBV12-3 or TRBV12-4 to TRBJ1-6; 7 nucleotides align to TRBD1. Unmatched junction bases numbered 9, after V lost 6 bases and J lost 7 bases. The CDR3 is made up of 15 amino acids. The CDR3 sequence: CASRGPGTVNSPLHF. CDR3 coding DNA: TGTGCCAGCAGGGGACCAGGGACAGTCAATTCACCCCTCCACTTT.

The genes are TRBV2 and TRBJ2-3; D is unresolved. Trimming took 0 bases from V and 6 from J, leaving 4 bases between them. Germline CDR1 and CDR2: SNHLY and FYNNEI. The CDR3 is 12 amino acids. The CDR3, as DNA: TGTGCCAGCAGTGAAGCGCGGGATACGCAGTATTTT. Its protein product is CASSEARDTQYF.

In DNA form, the CDR3 reads TGTGCCAGCAGTTACCGGGACAGGGTCCTTTCCCCCCACTTT. It codes for CASSYRDRVLSPHF. The gene calls are TRBV27 and TRBJ1-6; 9 bases fit TRBD1. Trimming at V came to 4 bases and at J to 18 bases, leaving 13 bases not matched to a gene. The CDR3 is made up of 14 amino acids. Germline assignment: CDR1 MNHEY and CDR2 SMNVEV (reference sequence).

At least ten counts were recorded for this clonotype. V and J are TRBV5-1 and TRBJ1-3; 7 bases line up with TRBD1. From germline, CDR1 is SGHRS and CDR2 YFSETQ. This CDR3 is built from 16 residues. V dropped 0 bases and J dropped 1; count of bases not matched to a gene: 4. CDR3 coding DNA: TGCGCCAGCAGCTTGGACGGCAGGGGGTCTGGAAACACCATATATTTT. This codes for CASSLDGRGSGNTIYF.

This clonotype was seen only a few times. This chain links TRBV28 with TRBJ1-1; 7 nucleotides match TRBD1. V dropped 6 bases and J dropped 6; count of bases not matched to a gene: 13. The CDR3 spans 15 residues. Germline V lookup: CDR1 MDHEN, CDR2 SYDVKM. The CDR3 DNA reads TGTGCCAGCAGCCGAGGACAGGCCCTAAGGGCTGAAGCTTTCTTT. This sequence encodes CASSRGQALRAEAFF.

This clonotype was recorded many times. The V gene is TRBV5-1, the J gene TRBJ2-5; 7 nucleotides match TRBD1. Germline V gene data show CDR1 as SGHRS and CDR2 as YFSETQ. The CDR3 consists of 14 residues. With 4 bases clipped from V and 5 bases from J, the junction kept 8 bases outside the gene matches. The CDR3: CASSPDRAGETQYF. CDR3 bases: TGCGCCAGCAGCCCCGACAGGGCGGGTGAGACCCAGTACTTC. Looking up the rest from reference TRBV5-1 and TRBJ2-5 gives the full variable domain: KAGVTQTPRYLIKTRGQQVTLSCSPISGHRSVSWYQQTPGQGLQFLFEYFSETQRNKGNFPGRFSGRQFSNSRSEMNVSTLELGDSALYLCASSPDRAGETQYFGPGTRLLVL.

The chain combines TRBV7-2 with TRBJ2-5; tentative D call: TRBD2 (7 bases). CDR1 SGHTA and CDR2 FQGNSA come from the germline V gene. The CDR3 length is 15 residues. V gave up 5 bases and J gave up 5 bases, with 18 bases separating them. The CDR3 nucleotides are TGTGCCAGCAGCCAAAGAGGGGGGGATTGGGAGACCCAGTACTTC. This translates into CASSQRGGDWETQYF.

This clonotype has a handful of counts. The chain is built from TRBV12-3 or TRBV12-4 and TRBJ1-1, with D possibly matching TRBD1 (5 bases). Trimming shortened V by 7 bases and J by 0 bases, and 12 bases separated the two germline ends. This CDR3 region has 14 residues. The CDR3 spells CASTSQVLNTEAFF. Here the CDR3 DNA reads TGTGCCAGCACCTCACAGGTGTTGAACACTGAAGCTTTCTTT.

This clonotype was counted only a few times. The gene calls are TRBV4-1 and TRBJ1-1; D call uncertain. The CDR3 sequence is 11 residues long. Trimming took off 0 bases at V and 4 bases at J, with 0 bases between the two ends. Germline CDR1 and CDR2: MGHRA and YSYEKL. As DNA, the CDR3 is TGCGCCAGCAGCCAAGACACTGAAGCTTTCTTT. Translated: CASSQDTEAFF.

This clonotype was seen ten or more times. The CDR3 DNA reads as TGCGCCAGCAGCTTGCAGCCTGGGGGTTCCTACGAGCAGTACGTC. This sequence encodes CASSLQPGGSYEQYV. The gene calls are TRBV5-1 and TRBJ2-7; possibly TRBD1 or TRBD2 for D (5 bases each). The CDR3 extends over 15 amino acids. Germline assignment: CDR1 SGHRS and CDR2 YFSETQ. V was clipped by 1 base and J by 1 base, with 12 bases between them.